Given below is one TCR beta chain in context. The table came from immunoSEQ multiplex PCR; TCRdb's copy has only in-frame clones and leaves some out. In the table there are 95,000 to 150,000 clones, roughly 83% of which are singletons. Per the germline V gene, CDR1 is SGDLS and CDR2 is YYNGEE. With 3 bases clipped from V and 3 bases from J, the junction kept 5 bases outside the gene matches. This CDR3 region has 15 residues. The entry originates in a study of PD-L1 blockade in urothelial cancer. The wider study: Male sex and bladder-origin urothelial cancer were recorded for about 85% of the roughly 30 patients. The study recovered a median of 141,255 T cells per blood sample.

Time point denoted: peripheral blood 6 weeks after treatment start. Between 1 and 8 samples, pretreatment and on-treatment, were given by each patient. The clonotype comes from a man aged 50-59 years with urothelial cancer. This chain uses TRBV9 with TRBJ2-3; TRBD2 matches at 9 bases. The sample was PBMCs, taken around atezolizumab (anti-PD-L1) treatment. The CDR3 nucleotides are TGTGCCAGCAGCGCCGTAGCGGGAGTAACAGATACGCAGTATTTT. Its translation is CASSAVAGVTDTQYF.